Below are 14 T cell receptor beta chains sequenced from a single sample in a study of CD8+CD57+ T cells in acquired aplastic anemia. For sequencing, patients were chosen who had shown expansion of CD8+CD57+ cells by flow cytometry. According to the study, genomic DNA was the template for TCR beta VDJ and CDR3 profiling. MiXCR, run by TCRdb on the reads, gives a single entry per CDR3 protein. The sample comprises about 250,000 distinct CDR3 sequences, about 44% of which are singletons, and over 7.5% rests with the top ten. The specimen was sorted CD4+, CD8+, or CD8+CD57+ T cells (not recorded which) from PBMCs. These receptor sequences come from a human donor with aplastic anemia.

With respect to this clonotype: Germline is not matched at one junction end, which may reflect a read error. The chain links TRBV7-3 to TRBJ2-5; D not resolved. Germline V gene data show CDR1 as SGHTA and CDR2 as FQGTGA. The CDR3 totals 14 residues. The DNA of the CDR3 is TGTGCCAGCAGCTATTTAGGGAATCAAGAGATCCAGTACTTC. This translates into CASSYLGNQEIQYF.

This chain links TRBV10-3 with TRBJ1-1; a possible D gene is TRBD1 (6 bases). The CDR3 covers 14 residues. Germline V gene lookup returns CDR1 ENHRY and CDR2 SYGVKD. V lost 2 bases to trimming and J lost 4 bases, with 11 bases between them. This CDR3 is CAISEAGASTEAFF. The CDR3 coding sequence is TGTGCCATCAGTGAGGCGGGGGCGAGCACTGAAGCTTTCTTT.

The chain links TRBV2 to TRBJ2-3; D unclear. Trimming removed 7 bases at V and 5 bases at J, with 7 bases between. Germline V gene lookup returns CDR1 SNHLY and CDR2 FYNNEI. This CDR3 is built from 11 residues. The CDR3 bases are TGTGCCAGCACTGGTGTAGATACGCAGTATTTT. It is translated as CASTGVDTQYF.

Turning to this clonotype: Since a much larger clone is just one base distant, this may be a read error. The chain recombines TRBV12-3 or TRBV12-4 with TRBJ2-5; TRBD1 matches 7 bases. J lost 7 bases, V lost 6 bases, and 11 bases had no gene match. CDR3 size: 14 residues. As DNA, the CDR3 is TGTGCCAGCAGCCAGGACAGGACCCGGGGGACCCAGTACTTC. Translating it yields CASSQDRTRGTQYF.

This clonotype appeared many times. The V gene is TRBV20-1, the J gene TRBJ1-5, with no clear D. The CDR3 has 14 amino acids. The V end was cut by 3 bases, the J end by 7 bases, with 16 bases between. The germline V gene has CDR1 DFQATT and CDR2 SNEGSKA (reference sequence). DNA for the CDR3: TGCAGTGCTAGTGCGACGCTAGCACGGCAGCCCCAGCATTTT. It is translated as CSASATLARQPQHF.

The rearrangement joins TRBV7-2 to TRBJ1-2, with TRBD1 matching over 9 bases. V gave up 4 bases and J gave up 5 bases; unmatched junction bases: 5. Germline V lookup: CDR1 SGHTA, CDR2 FQGNSA. The CDR3 length is 14 residues. CDR3 bases: TGTGCCAGCAGCTCGGACAGGGGTCCGTATGGCTACACCTTC. It codes for CASSSDRGPYGYTF.

The rearrangement links TRBV7-9 to TRBJ1-6, with 12 nucleotides matching TRBD1. This CDR3 is 16 amino acids long. Germline V gene sequence: CDR1 SEHNR, CDR2 FQNEAQ (reference sequence). The V segment lost 2 bases and the J segment 7 bases; nucleotides outside the gene matches: 3. The CDR3 DNA reads as TGTGCCAGCAGCTTATCGGGACAGGGGGCCAATTCACCCCTCCACTTT. Amino acid sequence: CASSLSGQGANSPLHF.

This chain links TRBV7-9 with TRBJ2-7, with 9 bases matching TRBD1. Germline V CDR1 and CDR2: SEHNR, FQNEAQ (reference sequence). The CDR3 runs 15 residues. Losses at the gene ends were 5 bases for V and 2 bases for J; bases not matched to a gene: 7. DNA for the CDR3: TGTGCCAGCAGCCTTGGACAGGGGAAGACCTACGAGCAGTACTTC. Its protein product is CASSLGQGKTYEQYF. The whole variable domain, remainder taken from reference TRBV7-9 and TRBJ2-7, is DTGVSQNPRHKITKRGQNVTFRCDPISEHNRLYWYRQTLGQGPEFLTYFQNEAQLEKSRLLSDRFSAERPKGSFSTLEIQRTEQGDSAMYLCASSLGQGKTYEQYFGPGTRLTVT.

Note on this clonotype: At one of its ends the junction is not consistent with the germline gene, which may arise from a read error. The gene calls are TRBV7-9 and TRBJ2-7; tentative D call: TRBD2 (6 bases). Germline-derived CDR1 and CDR2 are SEHNR and FQNEAQ (reference sequence). The CDR3 covers 15 residues. The CDR3 region is CASSQAETRGYEQYF. The CDR3 region has the DNA TGCGCCAGCAGCCAAGCCGAGACTAGAGGCTACGAGCAGTACTTC. Looking up the rest from reference TRBV7-9 and TRBJ2-7 gives the full variable domain: DTGVSQNPRHKITKRGQNVTFRCDPISEHNRLYWYRQTLGQGPEFLTYFQNEAQLEKSRLLSDRFSAERPKGSFSTLEIQRTEQGDSAMYLCASSQAETRGYEQYFGPGTRLTVT.

This clonotype occurred many times. The chain couples TRBV24-1 to TRBJ2-5, with D perhaps TRBD2 (5 bases). The ends were cut back, 5 bases at V and 2 bases at J, with 5 bases in the middle. CDR3 length: 12 amino acids. Germline CDR1 KGHDR, CDR2 SFDVKD. Written as DNA, the CDR3 is TGTGCCACCAGTGGGACTCAAGAGACCCAGTACTTC. Amino acid sequence: CATSGTQETQYF.

This clonotype was seen more than once but under ten times. The J gene is TRBJ2-5, the V gene TRBV7-6; D might be TRBD1 or TRBD2, each matching 6 bases. V was trimmed by 6 bases and J by 7 bases, leaving 15 bases between them. The CDR3 spans 13 residues. Germline loops: CDR1 SGHVS, CDR2 FNYEAQ. The CDR3 DNA reads as TGTGCCAGCAGTCCCCAGGGGACTTGGACCCAGTACTTC. Protein: CASSPQGTWTQYF.

V gene TRBV7-9 combines with J gene TRBJ2-2; 11 bases agree with TRBD2. J was trimmed by 10 bases and V by 5 bases; bases with no gene match: 9. The V gene's germline CDR1 is SEHNR and CDR2 FQNEAQ (reference sequence). CDR3 length: 15 amino acids. In DNA form, the CDR3 reads TGTGCCAGCAGCCAAGGGGATAGCGGGAGGGCGGAGCTGTTTTTT. Translated: CASSQGDSGRAELFF. The variable domain in full, with the rest retrieved from reference TRBV7-9 and TRBJ2-2, is DTGVSQNPRHKITKRGQNVTFRCDPISEHNRLYWYRQTLGQGPEFLTYFQNEAQLEKSRLLSDRFSAERPKGSFSTLEIQRTEQGDSAMYLCASSQGDSGRAELFFGEGSRLTVL.

The chain recombines TRBV7-2 with TRBJ1-2; possibly TRBD1 for D (6 bases). Germline V gives CDR1 SGHTA, CDR2 FQGNSA. This CDR3 has 12 residues. V was clipped by 5 bases and J by 5 bases, with 9 bases between them. The CDR3, as DNA: TGTGCCAGCAGCACAGGACAGTATGGCTACACCTTC. The encoded protein is CASSTGQYGYTF.

The V call is TRBV4-1, the J call TRBJ2-1; no clear D. Trimming took 0 bases from V and 7 from J, leaving 7 bases between them. CDR3 length: 13 amino acids. Germline V lookup: CDR1 MGHRA, CDR2 YSYEKL. In nucleotides, the CDR3 is TGCGCCAGCAGCCAAGATTCAGAAAATGAGCAGTTCTTC. This translates into CASSQDSENEQFF.